The entry below gives a single T cell receptor (beta chain) sequence along with its context. Its antigen is undetermined. A second PCR, run for about 6 to 11 cycles, used a sample-barcoded 5' primer plus a J-beta primer mix. The template-switch adaptor was a 5' adaptor with 12 random nucleotides. It tagged each cDNA molecule. One entry per CDR3 protein results from TCRdb running MiXCR on the 5' RACE reads. This sample has fewer than 2 million distinct CDR3 sequences, with approximately 39% found just once. This entry comes from a study of blood T cells in healthy people across ages. General study results and limits: Underestimates were what the diversity estimates from one million T cells were considered to be. Donors of long life had a larger count of naive CD4+ cells and greater diversity than aged donors.

Caucasian, healthy and from Russia, the donors were aged between about 6 and 90. Source material: blood. The source of this sequence is a human donor in good health.

The CDR3 spells CSGSSYEQYF. The DNA of the CDR3 is TGCAGCGGGAGCTCCTACGAGCAGTACTTC. V and J are TRBV29-1 and TRBJ2-7, with unresolved D. From germline, CDR1 is SQVTM and CDR2 ANQGSEA. Deletions cut 7 bases from V and 0 bases from J, with 4 bases between. The CDR3 is 10 residues long.